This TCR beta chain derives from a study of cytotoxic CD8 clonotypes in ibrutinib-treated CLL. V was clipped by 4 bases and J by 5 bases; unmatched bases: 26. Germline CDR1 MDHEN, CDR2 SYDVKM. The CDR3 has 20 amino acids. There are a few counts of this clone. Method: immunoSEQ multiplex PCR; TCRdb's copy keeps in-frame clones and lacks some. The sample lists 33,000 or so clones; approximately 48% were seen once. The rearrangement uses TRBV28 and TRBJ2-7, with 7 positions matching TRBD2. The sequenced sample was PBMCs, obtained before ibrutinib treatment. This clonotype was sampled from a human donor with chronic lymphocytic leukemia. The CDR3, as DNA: TGTGCCAGCAGTTCCCCTCTTCTTGCTAGATGGGACGGTGGGAGGGACGAGCAGTACTTC. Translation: CASSSPLLARWDGGRDEQYF.